The rows below give T cell receptor beta chains drawn from one sample of a study of T cell repertoires in cytomegalovirus infection. TCRdb recomputed calls from the reads with MiXCR, one row per CDR3 protein. Among hundreds of thousands of distinct CDR3 sequences, roughly 9.5% were seen once, and the ten largest hold over 3.5%. Sequencing was carried out using PBMCs. Receptor source: a human donor in good health (CMV status not recorded). Some clones in this sample may be carry-over from other donors' samples. CDR3s include the opening cysteine and the closing phenylalanine or tryptophan. The D gene is left open where the match is weak. Some rows have no size entry. The others give once, few or many, or a class for an expanded clone.

V,J,size,D,CDR3,DNA
TRBV7-2,TRBJ2-3,many,TRBD2,CASSPPRGRGVADTQYF,TGTGCCAGCAGCCCACCCCGGGGGCGGGGGGTGGCAGATACGCAGTATTTT
TRBV27,TRBJ1-6,few,-,CASSLYLVRTGNSPLHF,TGTGCCAGCAGTTTATACCTTGTCCGGACGGGGAATTCACCCCTCCACTTT
TRBV20-1,TRBJ2-2,-,-,CSASGTRNTGELFF,TGCAGTGCTTCCGGGACTCGTAACACCGGGGAGCTGTTTTTT
TRBV6-2/TRBV6-3,TRBJ2-7,few,-,CASTNRAGRGEQYF,TGTGCCAGCACCAACAGAGCAGGTCGCGGCGAGCAGTACTTC
TRBV7-2,TRBJ1-5,many,TRBD1,CASSQEPGQGIQPQHF,TGTGCCAGCAGCCAAGAGCCGGGACAGGGAATTCAGCCCCAGCATTTT
TRBV11-2,TRBJ2-7,-,TRBD2,CASSATGGTATYEQYF,TGTGCCAGCAGCGCAACGGGGGGGACGGCAACCTACGAGCAGTACTTC
TRBV7-7,TRBJ2-3,-,-,CASSPLTLPDTQYF,TGTGCCAGCAGCCCTTTGACCCTTCCAGATACGCAGTATTTT
TRBV20-1,TRBJ1-1,few,-,CSAMEPNTEAFF,TGCAGTGCTATGGAACCAAACACTGAAGCTTTCTTT
TRBV28,TRBJ1-2,-,-,CATYPRRGDGYTF,TGTGCCACCTATCCCAGGAGGGGGGATGGCTACACCTTC
TRBV7-6,TRBJ2-2,many,-,CASSLAGSGELFF,TGTGCCAGCAGCTTAGCCGGGAGCGGGGAGCTGTTTTTT
TRBV7-2,TRBJ2-7,many,TRBD2,CASSRTSGAGYEQYF,TGTGCCAGCAGCCGGACTAGCGGCGCGGGCTACGAGCAGTACTTC
TRBV7-2,TRBJ2-7,many,TRBD1,CASSSTFRQGRGDEQYF,TGTGCCAGCAGCTCCACCTTTCGACAGGGCCGTGGCGACGAGCAGTACTTC
TRBV5-4,TRBJ1-2,-,-,CASSHRLRSNYGYTF,TGTGCCAGCAGCCACCGGCTGAGAAGTAACTATGGCTACACCTTC
TRBV25-1,TRBJ1-2,-,-,CASSDSTATGYTF,TGTGCCAGCAGTGATTCGACCGCGACGGGCTACACCTTC
TRBV7-9,TRBJ1-2,few,TRBD1,CASSPRQGELKGYTF,TGTGCCAGCAGCCCCCGACAGGGAGAATTGAAGGGCTACACCTTC
TRBV10-1,TRBJ2-5,-,-,CASSTHLSFFRAQETQYF,TGCGCCAGCAGTACACATTTGAGCTTCTTCAGGGCTCAAGAGACCCAGTACTTC
TRBV12-3/TRBV12-4,TRBJ2-7,few,TRBD2,CASSLIGGGANEQYF,TGTGCCAGCAGTTTAATCGGCGGGGGGGCCAACGAGCAGTACTTC
TRBV4-2,TRBJ1-5,-,-,CASSQRTDQFQPQHF,TGTGCCAGCAGCCAGCGGACAGATCAATTTCAGCCCCAGCATTTT
TRBV2,TRBJ2-7,-,TRBD2,CATSASGGHSYEQYF,TGTGCCACCTCCGCCAGCGGGGGTCACTCCTACGAGCAGTACTTC
TRBV7-2,TRBJ2-5,-,-,CASSPPTQTQYF,TGTGCCAGCAGTCCACCGACCCAGACCCAGTACTTC
TRBV7-8,TRBJ2-7,many,TRBD2,CASSSRAGVSYEQYF,TGTGCCAGCAGCTCGCGAGCGGGAGTCTCCTACGAGCAGTACTTC
TRBV7-2,TRBJ2-3,-,-,CASSLNLDTDTQYF,TGTGCCAGCAGCTTGAACCTAGACACAGATACGCAGTATTTT
TRBV7-3,TRBJ2-1,-,-,CASSLRGEVVNEQFF,TGTGCCAGCAGCTTACGAGGGGAAGTCGTCAATGAGCAGTTCTTC
TRBV7-2,TRBJ2-7,many,-,CASSPSPGPYEQYF,TGTGCCAGCAGCCCTTCTCCGGGACCGTACGAGCAGTACTTC
TRBV6-8,TRBJ2-3,few,TRBD2,CASSYRTSGRGDTQYF,TGTGCCAGCAGTTACCGGACTAGCGGGAGAGGAGATACGCAGTATTTT
TRBV6-6,TRBJ1-5,-,-,CASRPAGNSNQPQHF,TGTGCCAGCAGACCCGCAGGGAATAGCAATCAGCCCCAGCATTTT
TRBV27,TRBJ1-2,-,-,CASSFSGRRSKGYTF,TGTGCCAGCAGTTTCTCCGGCCGACGGAGTAAAGGCTACACCTTC
TRBV28,TRBJ2-3,-,TRBD2,CASSLAGGSPDTQYF,TGTGCCAGCAGCTTAGCGGGAGGTAGTCCAGATACGCAGTATTTT
TRBV20-1,TRBJ2-5,many,TRBD1,CSAKGTGQNRETQYF,TGCAGTGCTAAGGGGACAGGTCAAAACAGGGAGACCCAGTACTTC
TRBV2,TRBJ1-5,few,-,CASSVSRGPGQPQHF,TGTGCCAGCAGTGTATCCCGGGGGCCGGGGCAGCCCCAGCATTTT
TRBV7-4,TRBJ2-3,many,TRBD1,CASSSPLDRLADTQYF,TGTGCCAGCAGCTCCCCTCTGGACAGGTTGGCAGATACGCAGTATTTT
TRBV6-5,TRBJ2-5,many,-,CASSLSGGPWRF,TGTGCCAGCAGTCTCTCCGGGGGCCCATGGAGATTC
TRBV7-2,TRBJ2-7,many,-,CASSLTPGNIYEQYF,TGTGCCAGCAGCTTAACTCCGGGGAATATCTACGAGCAGTACTTC
TRBV7-2,TRBJ2-6,many,-,CASTTQIQGITESSGANVLTF,TGTGCCAGCACCACTCAGATACAGGGCATCACTGAGTCCTCTGGGGCCAACGTCCTGACTTTC
TRBV11-2,TRBJ2-7,many,TRBD2,CASSKGVAGGYEQYF,TGTGCCAGCAGCAAAGGGGTAGCGGGAGGCTACGAGCAGTACTTC
TRBV12-5,TRBJ1-5,few,TRBD1,CASGLPSPGQGIDSNQPQHF,TGTGCTAGTGGTTTGCCGTCCCCGGGACAGGGGATTGATAGCAATCAGCCCCAGCATTTT
TRBV7-2,TRBJ2-7,-,TRBD1,CASNPVGDRVHEQYF,TGTGCCAGCAACCCAGTGGGGGACAGGGTCCACGAGCAGTACTTC
TRBV7-2,TRBJ2-5,few,TRBD1,CASSSSGTAQETQYF,TGTGCCAGCAGCTCCTCCGGGACAGCTCAAGAGACCCAGTACTTC
TRBV7-2,TRBJ2-7,many,-,CASSSQAQGGSYEQYF,TGTGCCAGCAGCTCCCAAGCACAGGGCGGGTCCTACGAGCAGTACTTC
TRBV6-5,TRBJ2-5,-,TRBD1,CASVQGVGETQYF,TGTGCCAGCGTACAGGGGGTGGGAGAGACCCAGTACTTC
TRBV29-1,TRBJ2-7,-,-,CSVLGGNGQYF,TGCAGCGTCCTAGGGGGAAACGGGCAGTACTTC
TRBV7-2,TRBJ1-2,-,-,CASSGLRLYGYTF,TGTGCCAGCAGTGGATTAAGACTCTATGGCTACACCTTC